This T cell receptor beta chain was identified in a study of post-analysis software for immune sequencing data. Looking at the study overall: The disease courses covered relapsing-remitting, secondary progressive and progressive-relapsing multiple sclerosis. Findings and caveats of the study: Significantly lower normalized Chao1 diversity was found in patients with multiple sclerosis relative to controls. F measure grouped same-batch samples tightly together. Patients used about five TRBV segments, including TRBV5-6, TRBV5-1 and TRBV20-1, more often than controls.

V dropped 1 base and J dropped 2 bases, with 14 bases sitting between them. The CDR3 covers 16 residues. Germline CDR1 SGHTA, CDR2 FQGNSA. Concerning this clonotype itself: As yet, its antigen is unknown.

Unique molecular identifiers had been added to the TCR beta cDNA libraries. Once roughly 1 to 11 million T cells were used, approximately 520,000 cDNA molecules resulted. MiXCR, run by TCRdb on the PCR reads, gives a single entry per CDR3 protein. The data show some 690,000 distinct CDR3 sequences, about 27% seen once. The sample was blood. The source of this sequence is a girl aged 5 to 17 with multiple sclerosis. The chain carries TRBV7-2 and TRBJ1-2, with TRBD1 as a possible D gene (6 bases). In DNA, the CDR3 is TGTGCCAGCAGCTTAGGGGTTGGGGGGGGCAACTATGGCTACACCTTC. It yields the protein CASSLGVGGGNYGYTF.